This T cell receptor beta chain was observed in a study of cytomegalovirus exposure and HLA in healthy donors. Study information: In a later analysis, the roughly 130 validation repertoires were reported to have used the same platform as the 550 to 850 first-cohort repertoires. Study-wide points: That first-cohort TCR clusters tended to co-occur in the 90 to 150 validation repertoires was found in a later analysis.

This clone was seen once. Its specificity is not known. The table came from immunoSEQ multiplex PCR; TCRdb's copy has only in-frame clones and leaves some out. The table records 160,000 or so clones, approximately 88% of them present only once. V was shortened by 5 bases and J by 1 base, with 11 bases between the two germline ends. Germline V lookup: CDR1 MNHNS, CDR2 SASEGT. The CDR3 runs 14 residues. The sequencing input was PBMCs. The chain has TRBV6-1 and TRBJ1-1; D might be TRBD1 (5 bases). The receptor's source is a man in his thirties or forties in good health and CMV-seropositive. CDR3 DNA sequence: TGTGCCAGCAGTTCCCAGGGCGGGAACACTGAAGCTTTCTTT. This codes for CASSSQGGNTEAFF.